This TCR beta chain stems from a study of blood T cell repertoires in COVID-19. Study context: Sites across the United States, Italy and Spain contributed samples from acute and convalescent COVID-19. T cells, B-cell-depleted T cells, or PBMCs provided the cDNA or gDNA that served as material.

V lost 9 bases, J lost 2 bases, and 4 bases stayed unmatched. Germline values: CDR1 PRHDT, CDR2 FYEKMQ (reference sequence). CDR3 length: 14 amino acids. The protocol was immunoSEQ multiplex PCR, while the TCRdb copy is restricted to in-frame clones and leaves out a portion. The table lists 150,000 to 200,000 clones, roughly 88% of them singletons. The sequence derives from a woman aged 18-30 years who had recovered from COVID-19. This chain links TRBV13 with TRBJ2-3; 11 nucleotides line up with TRBD1. Sequencing was carried out using PBMCs or T cells enriched from blood (not recorded which). The CDR3 sequence: CASWDRGYTDTQYF. DNA for the CDR3: TGTGCCAGTTGGGACAGGGGGTACACAGATACGCAGTATTTT.